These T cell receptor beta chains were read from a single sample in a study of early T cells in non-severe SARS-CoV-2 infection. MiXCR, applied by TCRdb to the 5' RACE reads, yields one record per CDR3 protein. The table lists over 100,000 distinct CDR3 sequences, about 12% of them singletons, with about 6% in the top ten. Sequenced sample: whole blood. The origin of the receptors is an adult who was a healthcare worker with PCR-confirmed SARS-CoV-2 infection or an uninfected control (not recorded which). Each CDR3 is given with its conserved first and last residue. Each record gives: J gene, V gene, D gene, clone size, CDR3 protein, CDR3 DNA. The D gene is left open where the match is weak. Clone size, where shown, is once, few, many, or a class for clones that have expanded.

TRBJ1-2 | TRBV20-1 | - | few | CSARVDYGYTF | TGCAGTGCTAGAGTTGACTATGGCTACACCTTC
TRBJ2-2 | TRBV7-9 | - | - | CASSLIGTTPGAGELFF | TGTGCCAGCAGCTTAATCGGGACCACCCCCGGAGCCGGGGAGCTGTTTTTT
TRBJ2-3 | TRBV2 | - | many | CASSLNPERRTQYF | TGTGCCAGCAGCTTAAACCCGGAGAGGCGAACGCAGTATTTT
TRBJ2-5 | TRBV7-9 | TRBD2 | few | CASSPERETNQETQYF | TGTGCCAGCAGCCCCGAGCGGGAGACAAACCAAGAGACCCAGTACTTC
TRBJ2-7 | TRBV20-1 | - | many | CSARDRGYPSYEQYF | TGCAGTGCTAGAGATCGCGGGTATCCCTCCTACGAGCAGTACTTC
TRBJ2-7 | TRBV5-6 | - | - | CASSLPFQTGIQGEQYF | TGTGCCAGCAGCCTCCCCTTTCAAACAGGGATCCAAGGCGAGCAGTACTTC
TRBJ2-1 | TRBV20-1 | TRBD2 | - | CSARSSGRGGYNEQFF | TGCAGTGCTAGAAGTAGCGGGAGGGGGGGATACAATGAGCAGTTCTTC
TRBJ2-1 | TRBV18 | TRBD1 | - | CASSILGQGPNEQFF | TGTGCCAGCTCAATCCTTGGACAGGGACCTAATGAGCAGTTCTTC
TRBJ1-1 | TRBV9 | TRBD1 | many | CASTPGGGEAFF | TGTGCCAGCACCCCAGGGGGGGGTGAAGCTTTCTTT
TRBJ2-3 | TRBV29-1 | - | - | CSAVGDTQYF | TGCAGCGCCGTGGGAGATACGCAGTATTTT
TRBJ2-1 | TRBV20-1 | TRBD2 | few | CSACWEGLHNEQFF | TGCAGTGCTTGCTGGGAGGGCCTGCACAATGAGCAGTTCTTC
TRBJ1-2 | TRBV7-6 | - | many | CASSLSTGTAGYGYTF | TGTGCCAGCAGCTTGTCTACCGGGACGGCCGGGTATGGCTACACCTTC
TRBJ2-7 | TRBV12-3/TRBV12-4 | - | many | CASSSVAYEQYF | TGTGCCAGCTCCAGTGTCGCCTACGAGCAGTACTTC
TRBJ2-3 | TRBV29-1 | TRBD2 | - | CSVDGSSGPSTDTQYF | TGCAGCGTTGATGGGTCTAGCGGCCCTAGCACAGATACGCAGTATTTT
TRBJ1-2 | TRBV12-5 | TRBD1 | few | CASGLTRLTGKGYGYTF | TGTGCTAGTGGTCTCACACGCTTGACAGGGAAGGGCTATGGCTACACCTTC
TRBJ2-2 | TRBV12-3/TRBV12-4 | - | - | CASSPPGPGGTGELFF | TGTGCCAGCAGCCCGCCGGGCCCAGGGGGGACCGGGGAGCTGTTTTTT
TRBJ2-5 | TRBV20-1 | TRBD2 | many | CSARDSGRQAETQYF | TGCAGTGCTAGAGATAGCGGGAGACAGGCGGAGACCCAGTACTTC
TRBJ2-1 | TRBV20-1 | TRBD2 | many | CSALLAGNSYNEQFF | TGCAGTGCCCTTCTAGCGGGAAACTCCTACAATGAGCAGTTCTTC
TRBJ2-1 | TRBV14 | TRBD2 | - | CASSLSSGSVFF | TGTGCCAGCAGTCTAAGTAGCGGGAGTGTGTTCTTC
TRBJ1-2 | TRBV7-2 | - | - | CASSLDHGYTF | TGTGCCAGCAGCTTAGATCATGGCTACACCTTC
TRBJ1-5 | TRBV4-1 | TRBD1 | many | CASSQGTGRDQPQHF | TGCGCCAGCAGCCAAGGGACAGGGCGGGATCAGCCCCAGCATTTT
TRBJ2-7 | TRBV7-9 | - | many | CASTPGGLGFYEQYF | TGTGCCAGCACCCCAGGGGGACTAGGTTTCTACGAGCAGTACTTC
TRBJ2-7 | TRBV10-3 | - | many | CAISGGQYEQYF | TGTGCCATCAGTGGGGGCCAGTACGAGCAGTACTTC
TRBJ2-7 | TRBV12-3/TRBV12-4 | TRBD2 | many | CASSSLAAYEQYF | TGTGCCAGCAGTTCACTAGCGGCTTACGAGCAGTACTTC
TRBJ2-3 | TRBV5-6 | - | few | CASSHVRGSTDTQYF | TGTGCCAGCAGCCACGTACGGGGGTCTACAGATACGCAGTATTTT
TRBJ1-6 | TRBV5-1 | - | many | CASSLKLDSPLHF | TGCGCCAGCAGCTTGAAATTGGATTCACCCCTCCACTTT
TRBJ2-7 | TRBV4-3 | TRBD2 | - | CASSQEVPSGLYEQYF | TGCGCCAGCAGCCAAGAGGTGCCTAGCGGACTATACGAGCAGTACTTC
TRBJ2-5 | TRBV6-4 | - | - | CASSKDGASETQYF | TGTGCCAGCAGTAAGGACGGGGCCTCCGAGACCCAGTACTTC
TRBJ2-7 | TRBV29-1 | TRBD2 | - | CSVSTSSYEQYF | TGCAGCGTCTCGACTAGCTCGTACGAGCAGTACTTC
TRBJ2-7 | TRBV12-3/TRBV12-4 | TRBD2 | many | CASSPRTSGSPFYEQYF | TGTGCCAGCAGTCCCCGGACTAGCGGGAGCCCGTTCTACGAGCAGTACTTC
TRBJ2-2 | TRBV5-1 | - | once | CASSLSGATTGELFF | TGCGCCAGCAGCTTGTCTGGGGCGACCACCGGGGAGCTGTTTTTT
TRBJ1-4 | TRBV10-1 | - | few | CASRTQGATNEKLFF | TGCGCCAGCAGGACCCAAGGAGCAACTAATGAAAAACTGTTTTTT
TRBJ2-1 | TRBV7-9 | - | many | CASSLVGPTQGQFF | TGTGCCAGCAGCTTAGTAGGCCCCACCCAAGGGCAGTTCTTC
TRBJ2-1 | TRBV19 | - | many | CASIGVRGGNEQFF | TGTGCCAGTATTGGGGTAAGGGGAGGAAATGAGCAGTTCTTC
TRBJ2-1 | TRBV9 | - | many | CASSVVPNEQFF | TGTGCCAGCAGCGTAGTCCCTAATGAGCAGTTCTTC
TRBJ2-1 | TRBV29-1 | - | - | CSVSWSYGGNEQFF | TGCAGCGTTTCTTGGTCTTACGGAGGCAATGAGCAGTTCTTC
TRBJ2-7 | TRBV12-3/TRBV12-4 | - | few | CASKTVGGGPHEQYF | TGTGCCAGCAAAACAGTAGGGGGAGGGCCCCACGAGCAGTACTTC
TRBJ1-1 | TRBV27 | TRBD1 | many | CASRAPTGGYTEAFF | TGTGCCAGCCGTGCCCCCACAGGGGGATACACTGAAGCTTTCTTT
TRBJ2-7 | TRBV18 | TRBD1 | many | CASSPRQGYEQYF | TGTGCCAGCTCACCACGACAGGGCTACGAGCAGTACTTC
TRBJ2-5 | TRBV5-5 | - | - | CASSLGALSETQYF | TGTGCCAGCAGCTTGGGCGCCCTGAGTGAGACCCAGTACTTC
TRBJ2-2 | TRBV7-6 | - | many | CASISGETGELFF | TGTGCCAGCATCTCCGGGGAGACCGGGGAGCTGTTTTTT
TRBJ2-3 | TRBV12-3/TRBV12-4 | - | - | CASSTATFTDTQYF | TGTGCCAGCAGTACGGCGACCTTCACAGATACGCAGTATTTT
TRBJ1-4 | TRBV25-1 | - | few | CASSDRASGEKLFF | TGTGCCAGCAGTGACAGGGCTTCGGGTGAAAAACTGTTTTTT
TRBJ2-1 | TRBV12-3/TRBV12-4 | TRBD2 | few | CASTEGGYNEQFF | TGTGCCAGCACGGAGGGAGGGTACAATGAGCAGTTCTTC
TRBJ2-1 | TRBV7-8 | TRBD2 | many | CASSLGLAMNEQFF | TGTGCCAGCAGCTTGGGACTAGCGATGAATGAGCAGTTCTTC
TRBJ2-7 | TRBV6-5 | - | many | CASRRDGTYEQYF | TGTGCCAGCAGGCGGGACGGTACCTACGAGCAGTACTTC
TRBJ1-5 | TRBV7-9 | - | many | CASSSYGGEDQPQHF | TGTGCCAGCAGCTCCTATGGGGGTGAGGATCAGCCCCAGCATTTT
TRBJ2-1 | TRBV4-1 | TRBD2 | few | CASSPRIGGSLLNEQFF | TGCGCCAGCAGCCCACGAATAGGCGGGAGTCTTCTCAATGAGCAGTTCTTC